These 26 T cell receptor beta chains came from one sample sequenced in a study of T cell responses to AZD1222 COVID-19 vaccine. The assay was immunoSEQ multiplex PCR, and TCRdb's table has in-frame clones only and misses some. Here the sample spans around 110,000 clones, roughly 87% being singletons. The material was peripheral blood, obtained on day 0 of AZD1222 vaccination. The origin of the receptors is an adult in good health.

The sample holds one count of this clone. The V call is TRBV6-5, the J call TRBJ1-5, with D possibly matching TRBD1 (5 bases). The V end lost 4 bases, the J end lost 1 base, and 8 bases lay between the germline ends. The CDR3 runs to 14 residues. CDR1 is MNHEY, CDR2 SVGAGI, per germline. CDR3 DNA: TGTGCCAGCAGTTCCCGGGACAGCAATCAGCCCCAGCATTTT. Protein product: CASSSRDSNQPQHF.

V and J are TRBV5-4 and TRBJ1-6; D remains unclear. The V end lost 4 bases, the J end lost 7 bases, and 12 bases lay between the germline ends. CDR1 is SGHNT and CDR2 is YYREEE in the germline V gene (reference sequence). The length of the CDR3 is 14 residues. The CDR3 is CASSTWARNSPLHF. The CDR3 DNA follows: TGTGCCAGCAGCACGTGGGCGAGGAATTCACCCCTCCACTTT.

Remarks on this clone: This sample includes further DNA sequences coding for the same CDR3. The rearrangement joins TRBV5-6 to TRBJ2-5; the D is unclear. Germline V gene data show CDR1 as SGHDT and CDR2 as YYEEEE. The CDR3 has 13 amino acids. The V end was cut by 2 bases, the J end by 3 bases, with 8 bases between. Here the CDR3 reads CASSLGQEETQYF. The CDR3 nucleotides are TGTGCCAGCAGCTTAGGGCAAGAAGAGACCCAGTACTTC.

CDR3 DNA sequence: TGCGCCAGCAGCCCCCTAGCGGGAATAACTGATGAGCAGTTCTTC. Translated: CASSPLAGITDEQFF. The chain links TRBV5-1 to TRBJ2-1, with 9 bases lining up with TRBD2. Germline CDR1 is SGHRS and CDR2 is YFSETQ. The CDR3 sequence is 15 residues long. The V segment lost 4 bases and the J segment 8 bases; nucleotides outside the gene matches: 10.

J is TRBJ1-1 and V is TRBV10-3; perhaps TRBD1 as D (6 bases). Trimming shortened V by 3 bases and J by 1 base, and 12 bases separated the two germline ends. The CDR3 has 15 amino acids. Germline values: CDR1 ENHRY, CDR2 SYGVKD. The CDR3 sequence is CAISEGTGKNTEAFF. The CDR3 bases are TGTGCCATCAGTGAAGGAACAGGGAAGAACACTGAAGCTTTCTTT.

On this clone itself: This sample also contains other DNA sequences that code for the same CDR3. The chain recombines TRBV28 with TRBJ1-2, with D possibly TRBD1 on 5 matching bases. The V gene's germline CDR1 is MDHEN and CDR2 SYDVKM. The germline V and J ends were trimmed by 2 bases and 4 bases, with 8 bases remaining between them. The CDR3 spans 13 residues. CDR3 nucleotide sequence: TGTGCCAGCAGTTTACAGGGCGGCTATGGCTACACCTTC. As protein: CASSLQGGYGYTF.

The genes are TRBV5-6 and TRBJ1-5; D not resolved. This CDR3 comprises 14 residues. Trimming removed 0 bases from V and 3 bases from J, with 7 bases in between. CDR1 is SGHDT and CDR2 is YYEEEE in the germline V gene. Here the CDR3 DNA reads TGTGCCAGCAGCTTGGGGGCCTTCAATCAGCCCCAGCATTTT. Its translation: CASSLGAFNQPQHF. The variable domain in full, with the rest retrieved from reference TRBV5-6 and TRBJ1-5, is DAGVTQSPTHLIKTRGQQVTLRCSPKSGHDTVSWYQQALGQGPQFIFQYYEEEERQRGNFPDRFSGHQFPNYSSELNVNALLLGDSALYLCASSLGAFNQPQHFGDGTRLSIL.

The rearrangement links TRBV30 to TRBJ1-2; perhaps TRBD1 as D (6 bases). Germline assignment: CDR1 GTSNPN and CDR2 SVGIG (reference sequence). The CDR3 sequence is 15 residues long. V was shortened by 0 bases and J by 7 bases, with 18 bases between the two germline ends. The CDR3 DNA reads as TGTGCCTGGAGTGTACTGATAGGGGGAACGTTTGGCTACACCTTC. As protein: CAWSVLIGGTFGYTF.

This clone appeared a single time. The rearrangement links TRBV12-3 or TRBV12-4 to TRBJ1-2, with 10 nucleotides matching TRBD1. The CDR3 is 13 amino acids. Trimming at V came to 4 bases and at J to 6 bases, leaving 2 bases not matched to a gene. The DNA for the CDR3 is TGTGCCAGCAGTTATGGACAGGGGGATGGCTACACCTTC. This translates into CASSYGQGDGYTF.

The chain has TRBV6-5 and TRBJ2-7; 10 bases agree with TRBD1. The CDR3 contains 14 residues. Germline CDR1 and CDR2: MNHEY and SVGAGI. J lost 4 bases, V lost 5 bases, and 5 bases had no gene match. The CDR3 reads CASSNGQGGYEQYF. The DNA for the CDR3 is TGTGCCAGCAGTAACGGACAGGGGGGGTACGAGCAGTACTTC.

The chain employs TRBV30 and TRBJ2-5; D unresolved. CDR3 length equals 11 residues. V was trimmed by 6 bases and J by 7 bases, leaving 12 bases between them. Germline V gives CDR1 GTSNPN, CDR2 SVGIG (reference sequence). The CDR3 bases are TGTGCCTGCGACGCCGATGGGACCCAGTACTTC. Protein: CACDADGTQYF.

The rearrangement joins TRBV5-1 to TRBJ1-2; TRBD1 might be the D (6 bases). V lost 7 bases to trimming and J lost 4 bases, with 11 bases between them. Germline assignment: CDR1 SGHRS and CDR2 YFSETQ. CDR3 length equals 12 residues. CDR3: CASSEQGYGYTF. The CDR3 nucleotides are TGCGCCAGCTCGGAACAGGGCTATGGCTACACCTTC.

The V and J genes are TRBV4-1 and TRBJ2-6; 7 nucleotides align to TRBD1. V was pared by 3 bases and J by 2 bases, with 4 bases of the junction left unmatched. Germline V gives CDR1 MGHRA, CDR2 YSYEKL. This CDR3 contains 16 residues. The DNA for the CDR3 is TGCGCCAGCAGCCATGAAGGGGGCGCTGGGGCCAACGTCCTGACTTTC. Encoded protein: CASSHEGGAGANVLTF.

CDR3 coding DNA: TGTGCCAGCCGGGGACTCACAGAGACCCAGTACTTC. Translated: CASRGLTETQYF. The chain carries TRBV27 and TRBJ2-5; D may be TRBD2 (6 bases). With 8 bases removed from V and 4 bases from J, the gap between germline ends came to 11 bases. Germline values: CDR1 MNHEY, CDR2 SMNVEV (reference sequence). The CDR3 runs to 12 residues.

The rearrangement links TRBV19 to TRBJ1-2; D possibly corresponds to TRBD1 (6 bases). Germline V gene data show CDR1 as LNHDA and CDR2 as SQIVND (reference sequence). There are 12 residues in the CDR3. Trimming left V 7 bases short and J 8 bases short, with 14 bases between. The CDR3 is CASTPQGWGYTF. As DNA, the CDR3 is TGTGCCAGTACTCCACAGGGCTGGGGCTACACCTTC.

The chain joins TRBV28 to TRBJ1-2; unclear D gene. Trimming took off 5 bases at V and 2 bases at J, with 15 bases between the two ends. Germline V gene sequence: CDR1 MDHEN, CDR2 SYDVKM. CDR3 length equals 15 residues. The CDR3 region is CASSPSRHLNYGYTF. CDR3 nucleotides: TGTGCCAGCAGTCCCTCGCGACACCTGAACTATGGCTACACCTTC.

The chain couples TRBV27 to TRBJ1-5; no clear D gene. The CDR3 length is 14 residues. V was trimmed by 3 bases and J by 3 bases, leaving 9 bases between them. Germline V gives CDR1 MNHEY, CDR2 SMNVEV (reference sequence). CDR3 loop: CASSFEPSNQPQHF. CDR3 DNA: TGTGCCAGCAGTTTCGAGCCTTCCAATCAGCCCCAGCATTTT.

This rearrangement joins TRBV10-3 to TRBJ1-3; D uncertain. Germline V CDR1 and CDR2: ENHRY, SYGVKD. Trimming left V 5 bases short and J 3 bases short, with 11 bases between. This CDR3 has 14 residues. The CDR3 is CAISYLSGGNTIYF. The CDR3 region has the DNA TGTGCCATCAGTTACCTTTCGGGTGGAAACACCATATATTTT.

DNA for the CDR3: TGTGCCAGCAGTTTATCTATCCGAACTACCGGGACAGGGGGCGAAAAACTGTTTTTT. Translating it yields CASSLSIRTTGTGGEKLFF. This chain connects TRBV27 to TRBJ1-4; 12 nucleotides match TRBD1. V lost 0 bases and J lost 8; bases outside the gene matches: 13. Germline-derived CDR1 and CDR2 are MNHEY and SMNVEV (reference sequence). This CDR3 region has 19 residues.

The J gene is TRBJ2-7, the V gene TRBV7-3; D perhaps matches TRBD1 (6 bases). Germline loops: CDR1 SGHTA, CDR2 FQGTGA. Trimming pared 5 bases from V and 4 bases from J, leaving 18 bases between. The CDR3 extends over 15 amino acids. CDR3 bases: TGTGCCAGCAGCCTACGGGCAGGGGAGAATTACGAGCAGTACTTC. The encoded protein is CASSLRAGENYEQYF.

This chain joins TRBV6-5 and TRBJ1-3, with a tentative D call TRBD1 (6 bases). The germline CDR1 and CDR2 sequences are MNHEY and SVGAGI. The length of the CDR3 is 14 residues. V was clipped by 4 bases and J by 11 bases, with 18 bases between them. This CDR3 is CASSSTGSSTAIYF. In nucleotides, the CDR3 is TGTGCCAGCAGTTCCACAGGGAGCTCAACGGCCATATATTTT.

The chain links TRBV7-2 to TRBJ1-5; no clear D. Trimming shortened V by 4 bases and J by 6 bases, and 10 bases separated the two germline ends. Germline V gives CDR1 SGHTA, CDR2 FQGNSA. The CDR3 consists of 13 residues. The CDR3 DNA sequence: TGTGCCAGCAGCTCCTCGGAAGGTCAGCCCCAGCATTTT. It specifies CASSSSEGQPQHF.

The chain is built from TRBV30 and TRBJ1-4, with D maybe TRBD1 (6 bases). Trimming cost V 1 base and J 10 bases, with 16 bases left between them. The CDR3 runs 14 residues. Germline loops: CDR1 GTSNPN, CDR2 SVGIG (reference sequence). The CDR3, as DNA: TGTGCCTGGAGTGCGGGGGCTGGCGGTCGAAAACTGTTTTTT. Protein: CAWSAGAGGRKLFF.

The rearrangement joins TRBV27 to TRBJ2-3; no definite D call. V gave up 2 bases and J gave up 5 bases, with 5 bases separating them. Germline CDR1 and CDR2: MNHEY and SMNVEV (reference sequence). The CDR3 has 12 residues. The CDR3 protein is CASSLVLDTQYF. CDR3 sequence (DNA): TGTGCCAGCAGTTTAGTCTTAGATACGCAGTATTTT.

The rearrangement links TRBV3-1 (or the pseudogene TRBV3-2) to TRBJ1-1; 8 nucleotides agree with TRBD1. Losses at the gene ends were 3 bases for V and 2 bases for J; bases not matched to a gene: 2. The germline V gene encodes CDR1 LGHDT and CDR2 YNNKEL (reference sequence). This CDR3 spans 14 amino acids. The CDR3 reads CASSQDRANTEAFF. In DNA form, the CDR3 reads TGTGCCAGCAGCCAGGACAGGGCCAACACTGAAGCTTTCTTT.

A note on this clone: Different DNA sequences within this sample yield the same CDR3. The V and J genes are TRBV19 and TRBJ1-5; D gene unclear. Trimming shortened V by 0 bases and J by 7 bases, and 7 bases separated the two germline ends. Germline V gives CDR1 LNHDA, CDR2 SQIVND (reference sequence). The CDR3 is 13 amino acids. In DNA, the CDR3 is TGTGCCAGTAGTATAGATGGGGTACAGCCCCAGCATTTT. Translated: CASSIDGVQPQHF. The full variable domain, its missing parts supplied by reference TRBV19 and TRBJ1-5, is DGGITQSPKYLFRKEGQNVTLSCEQNLNHDAMYWYRQDPGQGLRLIYYSQIVNDFQKGDIAEGYSVSREKKESFPLTVTSAQKNPTAFYLCASSIDGVQPQHFGDGTRLSIL.